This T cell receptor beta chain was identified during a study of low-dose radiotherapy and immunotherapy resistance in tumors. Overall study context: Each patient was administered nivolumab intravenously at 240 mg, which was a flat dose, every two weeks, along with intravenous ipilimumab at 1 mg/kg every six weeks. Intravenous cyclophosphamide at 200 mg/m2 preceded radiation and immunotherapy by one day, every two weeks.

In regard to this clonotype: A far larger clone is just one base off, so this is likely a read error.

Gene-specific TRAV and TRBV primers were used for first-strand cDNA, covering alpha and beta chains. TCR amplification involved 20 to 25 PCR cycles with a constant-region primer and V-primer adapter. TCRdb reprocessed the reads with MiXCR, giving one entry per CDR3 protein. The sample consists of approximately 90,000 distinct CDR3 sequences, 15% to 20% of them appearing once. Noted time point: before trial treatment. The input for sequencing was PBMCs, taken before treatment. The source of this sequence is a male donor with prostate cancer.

CDR3 DNA sequence: TGTGCCAGCGGGACCCACGGCGGGGCTGCTAATGAAAAACTGTTTTTT. This gives the protein CASGTHGGAANEKLFF. The chain carries TRBV6-5 and TRBJ1-4; TRBD1 is a possible D gene (5 bases). Trimming took 8 bases from V and 3 from J, leaving 19 bases between them. This CDR3 is built from 16 residues. Looked up from germline, CDR1 is MNHEY and CDR2 is SVGAGI.